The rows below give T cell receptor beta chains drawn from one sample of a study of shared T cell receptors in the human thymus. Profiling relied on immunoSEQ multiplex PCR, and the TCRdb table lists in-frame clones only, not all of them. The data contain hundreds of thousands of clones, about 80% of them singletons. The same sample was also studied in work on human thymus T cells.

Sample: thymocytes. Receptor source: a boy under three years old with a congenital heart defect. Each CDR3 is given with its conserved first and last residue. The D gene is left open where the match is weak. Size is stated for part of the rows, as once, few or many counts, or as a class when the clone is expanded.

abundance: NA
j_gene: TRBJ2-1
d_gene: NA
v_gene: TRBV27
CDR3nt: TGTGCCAGCAGAGACAGTACGCCCAATGAGCAGTTCTTC
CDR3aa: CASRDSTPNEQFF

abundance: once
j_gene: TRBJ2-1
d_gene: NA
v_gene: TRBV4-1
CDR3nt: TGCGCCAGCAGCCAAGAAACTAGATACAATGAGCAGTTCTTC
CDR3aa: CASSQETRYNEQFF

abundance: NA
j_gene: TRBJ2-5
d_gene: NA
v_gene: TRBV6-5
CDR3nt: TGTGCCAGCGTGAGGGGGACGGGGTTCTGGGAGACCCAGTACTTC
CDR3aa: CASVRGTGFWETQYF

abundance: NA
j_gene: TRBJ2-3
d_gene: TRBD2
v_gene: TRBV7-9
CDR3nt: TGTGCCAGCAGCTTAGCGCGAGCTAGCGGGGGGATCACAGATACGCAGTATTTT
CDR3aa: CASSLARASGGITDTQYF

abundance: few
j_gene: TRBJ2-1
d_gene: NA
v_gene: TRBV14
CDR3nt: TGTGCCAGCAGCCAAGAACCGAGCCTAGAGGCGCAGTTCTTC
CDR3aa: CASSQEPSLEAQFF

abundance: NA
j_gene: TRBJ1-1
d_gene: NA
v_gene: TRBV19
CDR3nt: TGTGCCAGTACTCGTACAGGGAACACTGAAGCTTTCTTT
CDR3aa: CASTRTGNTEAFF

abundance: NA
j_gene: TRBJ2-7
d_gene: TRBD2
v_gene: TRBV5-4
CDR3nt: TGTGCCAGCAGCTTGAGGGGACTAGCGGCTCCCTACGAGCAGTACTTC
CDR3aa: CASSLRGLAAPYEQYF

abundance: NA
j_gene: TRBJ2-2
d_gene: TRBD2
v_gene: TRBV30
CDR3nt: TGTGCCGCCGGGACTAGCGATTCGTCGAACACCGGGGAGCTGTTTTTT
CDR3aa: CAAGTSDSSNTGELFF

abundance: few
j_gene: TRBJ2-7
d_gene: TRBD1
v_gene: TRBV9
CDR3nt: TGTGCCAGCAGCGCTCCCGGGACAGCTGGTCGAGAGCAGTACTTC
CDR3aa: CASSAPGTAGREQYF

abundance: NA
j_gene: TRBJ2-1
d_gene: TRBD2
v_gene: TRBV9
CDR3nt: TGTGCCAGCAGCGCCCGGGGGGATGGACTGATACACGCTATCTCCTACAATGAGCAGTTCTTC
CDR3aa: CASSARGDGLIHAISYNEQFF

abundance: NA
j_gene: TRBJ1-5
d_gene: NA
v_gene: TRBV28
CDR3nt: TGTGCCAGCAGTTCCGGGACAAGGGCCCGGAGCAATCAGCCCCAGCATTTT
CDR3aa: CASSSGTRARSNQPQHF

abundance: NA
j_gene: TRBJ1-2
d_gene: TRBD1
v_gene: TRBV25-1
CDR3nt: TGTGCCAGCAGTTCATCGGACAGGGGGTACGGCTACACCTTC
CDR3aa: CASSSSDRGYGYTF

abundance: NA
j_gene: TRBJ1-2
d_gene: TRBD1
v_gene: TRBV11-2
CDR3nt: TGTGCCAGCAGCTCCCCCCGAACACAGGGGGACGGCTACACCTTC
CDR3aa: CASSSPRTQGDGYTF

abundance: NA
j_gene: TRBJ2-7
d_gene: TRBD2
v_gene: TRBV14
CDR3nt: TGTGCCAGCAGCCCCCGGACTAGCGTCGAGCAGTACTTC
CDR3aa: CASSPRTSVEQYF

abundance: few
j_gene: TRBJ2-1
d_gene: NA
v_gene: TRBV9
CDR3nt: TGTGCCAGCAGCGTAGGTGCGGGCAGAAATGAGCAGTTCTTC
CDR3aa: CASSVGAGRNEQFF

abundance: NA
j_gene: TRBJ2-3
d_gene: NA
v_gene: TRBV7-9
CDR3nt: TGTGCCAGCAGCCCAACGGGGGGCACAGATACGCAGTATTTT
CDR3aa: CASSPTGGTDTQYF

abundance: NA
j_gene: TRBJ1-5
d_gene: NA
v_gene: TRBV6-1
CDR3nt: TGTGCCAGCAGATCCGGGGACAATCAGCCCCAGCATTTT
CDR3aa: CASRSGDNQPQHF

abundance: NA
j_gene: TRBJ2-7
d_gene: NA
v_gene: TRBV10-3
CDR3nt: TGTGCCATCGCGACGGATCTATCAGGATACTACGAGCAGTACTTC
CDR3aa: CAIATDLSGYYEQYF

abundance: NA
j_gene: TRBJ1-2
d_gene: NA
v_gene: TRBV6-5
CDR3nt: TGTGCCAGCAGTCCCCGTGGCACAAACTATGGCTACACCTTC
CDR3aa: CASSPRGTNYGYTF

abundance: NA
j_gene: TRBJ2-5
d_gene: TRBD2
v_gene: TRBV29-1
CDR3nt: TGCAGCGGTAGCGGGGGGGGAGAGACCCAGTACTTC
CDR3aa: CSGSGGGETQYF

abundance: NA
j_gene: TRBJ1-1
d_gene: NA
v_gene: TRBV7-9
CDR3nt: TGTGCCAGCAGCAGCGGACCGGGAAAGTGGTTCTTT
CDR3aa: CASSSGPGKWFF

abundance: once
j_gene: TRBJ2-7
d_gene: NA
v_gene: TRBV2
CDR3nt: TGTGCCAGCAGCGGAGAGCTGGACTCCGCTGGTCACGAGCAGTACTTC
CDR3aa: CASSGELDSAGHEQYF

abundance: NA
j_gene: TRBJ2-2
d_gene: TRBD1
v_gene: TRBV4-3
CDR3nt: TGCGCCAGCAGCCAAGTAGGAGAGGGGACAGGCGTTGCCGGGGAGCTGTTTTTT
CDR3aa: CASSQVGEGTGVAGELFF

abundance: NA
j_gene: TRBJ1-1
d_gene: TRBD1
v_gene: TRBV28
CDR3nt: TGTGCCAGCAGTTATTCCGGGCAGGGGGGTAGGGGCACTGAAGCTTTCTTT
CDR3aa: CASSYSGQGGRGTEAFF

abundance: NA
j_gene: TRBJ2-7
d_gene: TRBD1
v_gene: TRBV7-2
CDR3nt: TGTGCCAGCAGCCCAGGGGGCCCCTACGAGCAGTACTTC
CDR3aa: CASSPGGPYEQYF

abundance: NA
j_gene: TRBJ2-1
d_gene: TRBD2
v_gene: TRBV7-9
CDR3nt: TGTGCCAGCAGCGCCTCAGCGGGAGGGAACAATGAGCAGTTCTTC
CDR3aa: CASSASAGGNNEQFF

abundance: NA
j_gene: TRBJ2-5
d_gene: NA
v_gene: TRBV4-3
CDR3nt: TGCGCCAGCAGCCAAGTTACGGCAGACAAGAGGGAAGAGACCCAGTACTTC
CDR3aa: CASSQVTADKREETQYF

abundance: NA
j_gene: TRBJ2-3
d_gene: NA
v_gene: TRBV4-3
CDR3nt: TGCGCCAGCAGCCCCAGGTTAGACCGAACAGATACGCAGTATTTT
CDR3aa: CASSPRLDRTDTQYF

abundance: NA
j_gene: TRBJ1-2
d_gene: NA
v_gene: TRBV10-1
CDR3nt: TGCCCTGTGGGCAGAACAGGCTACACCTTC
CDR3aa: CPVGRTGYTF

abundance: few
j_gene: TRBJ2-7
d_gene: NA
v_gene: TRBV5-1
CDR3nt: TGCGCCAGCAGCTTAATGGGGAGCGAGCAGTACTTC
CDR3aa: CASSLMGSEQYF

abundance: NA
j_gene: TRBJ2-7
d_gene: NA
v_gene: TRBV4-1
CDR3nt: TGCGCCAGCAGCCCGCTAATACCCCATAGCCACCCTCTCGCGCCTCCCTACGAGCAGTACTTC
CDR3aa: CASSPLIPHSHPLAPPYEQYF

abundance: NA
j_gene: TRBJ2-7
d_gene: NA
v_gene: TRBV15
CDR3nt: TGTGCCACCAGCAGAAGGGACACTGAGGACGAGCAGTACTTC
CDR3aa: CATSRRDTEDEQYF

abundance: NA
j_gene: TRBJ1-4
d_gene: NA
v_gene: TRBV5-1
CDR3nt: TGCGCCAGCAGCTCAGGCCTCCGGGACACCCATAATGAAAAACTGTTTTTT
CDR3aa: CASSSGLRDTHNEKLFF

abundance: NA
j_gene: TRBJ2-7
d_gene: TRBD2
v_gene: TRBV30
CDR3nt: TGTGCCTGGAGACCCGGGAGGGAGGGTTCCTACGAGCAGTACTTC
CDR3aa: CAWRPGREGSYEQYF

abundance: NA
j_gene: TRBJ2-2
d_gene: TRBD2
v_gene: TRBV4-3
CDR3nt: TGCGCCAGCAGCCGACCCTCAAGCGCTAGCGGAGCGAACACCGGGGAGCTGTTTTTT
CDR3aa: CASSRPSSASGANTGELFF

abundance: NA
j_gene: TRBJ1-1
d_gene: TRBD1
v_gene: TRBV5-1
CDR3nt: TGCGCCAGCAGCCCGGACAGGGGGCATGAAGCTTTCTTT
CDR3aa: CASSPDRGHEAFF

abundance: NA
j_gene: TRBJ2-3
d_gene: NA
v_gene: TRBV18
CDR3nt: TGTGCCAGCTCACGAGCAGGGAGCACAGATACGCAGTATTTT
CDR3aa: CASSRAGSTDTQYF

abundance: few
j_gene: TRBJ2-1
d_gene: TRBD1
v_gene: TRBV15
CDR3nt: TGTGCCACCAGCAGAGATTTTCGGCCAGGGGGCCCCTACAATGAGCAGTTCTTC
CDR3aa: CATSRDFRPGGPYNEQFF

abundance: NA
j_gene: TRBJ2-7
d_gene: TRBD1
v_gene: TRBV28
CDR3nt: TGTGCCAGCAGTTTTGGGGACAGGGAAGGCTACGAGCAGTACTTC
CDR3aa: CASSFGDREGYEQYF

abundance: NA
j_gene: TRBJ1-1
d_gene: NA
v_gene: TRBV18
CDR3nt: TGTGCCAGCTCCCTCAGAGGGGGGAACACTGAAGCTTTCTTT
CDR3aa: CASSLRGGNTEAFF

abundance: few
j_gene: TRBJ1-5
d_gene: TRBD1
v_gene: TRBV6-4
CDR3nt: TGTGCCAGCAGTGACTCACGGGGACAGGGGAAGATCTGGAGGGGCAATCAGCCCCAGCATTTT
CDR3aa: CASSDSRGQGKIWRGNQPQHF

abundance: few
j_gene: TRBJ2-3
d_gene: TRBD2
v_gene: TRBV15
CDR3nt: TGTGCCACCAGCACCCAGCCGGGACTAGCGGGAGAACAAGATACGCAGTATTTT
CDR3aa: CATSTQPGLAGEQDTQYF

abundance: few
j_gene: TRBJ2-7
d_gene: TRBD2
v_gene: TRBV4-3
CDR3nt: TGCGCCAGCAGCCCCACTCGCCAGCGGGGACCATACGAGCAGTACTTC
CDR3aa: CASSPTRQRGPYEQYF

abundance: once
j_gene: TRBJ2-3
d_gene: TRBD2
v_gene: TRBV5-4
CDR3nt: TGTGCCAGCAGCTTGACTAGCGGGAGGGTCGATATAGATACGCAGTATTTT
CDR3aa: CASSLTSGRVDIDTQYF

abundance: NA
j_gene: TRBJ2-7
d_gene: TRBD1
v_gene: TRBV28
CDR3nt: TGTGCCAGCAGCCGCCTCCCGGGACAGGGTCCAACCTACGAGCAGTACTTC
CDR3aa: CASSRLPGQGPTYEQYF